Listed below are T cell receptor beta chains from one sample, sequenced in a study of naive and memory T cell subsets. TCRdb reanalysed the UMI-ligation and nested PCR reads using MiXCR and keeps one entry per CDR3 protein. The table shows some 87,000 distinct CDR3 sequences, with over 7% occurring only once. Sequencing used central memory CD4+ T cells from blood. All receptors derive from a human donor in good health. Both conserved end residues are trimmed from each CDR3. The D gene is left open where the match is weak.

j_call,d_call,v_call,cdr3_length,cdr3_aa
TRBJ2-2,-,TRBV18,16,ASSPRSSERGNTGELF
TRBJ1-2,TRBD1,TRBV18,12,ASSRDREGYGYT
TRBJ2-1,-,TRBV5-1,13,ASRRSGTTLNEQF
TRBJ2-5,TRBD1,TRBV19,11,ATWDRGQETQY
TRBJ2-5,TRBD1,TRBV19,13,ASSTGQGQKETQY
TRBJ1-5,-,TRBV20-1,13,SANSPKGSNQPQH
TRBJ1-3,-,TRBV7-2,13,ASSLGGPAGNTIY
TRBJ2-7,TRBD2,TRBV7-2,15,ASSQRAASGGSYEQY
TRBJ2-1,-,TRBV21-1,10,ASSKDYNEQF
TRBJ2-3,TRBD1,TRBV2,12,ASKGQGAADTQY
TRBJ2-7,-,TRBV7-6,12,ASSPSGLAGEQY
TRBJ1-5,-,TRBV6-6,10,ASSWPNQPQH
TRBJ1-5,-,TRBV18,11,ASSPVSYQPQH
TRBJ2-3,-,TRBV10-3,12,AISESCCTDTQY
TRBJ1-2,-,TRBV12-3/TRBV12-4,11,ASTNYANYGYT
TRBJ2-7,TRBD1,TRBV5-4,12,ASSLKQGAYEQY
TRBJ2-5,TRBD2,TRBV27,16,ASRSLGLTSGSEETQY
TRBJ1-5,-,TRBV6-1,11,ASNTGSDQPQH
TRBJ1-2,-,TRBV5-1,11,ASSLDGDYGYT
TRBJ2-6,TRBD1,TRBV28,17,ASSLPRRGRDSGANVLT
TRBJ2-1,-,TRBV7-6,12,ASSPLAANNEQF
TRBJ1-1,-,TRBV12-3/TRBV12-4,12,ASSGGGPVEEAF
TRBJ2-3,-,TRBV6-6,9,ASSYSDTQY
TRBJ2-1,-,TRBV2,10,ASREGDNEQF